This T cell receptor beta chain originates from a study of a mutant IDH1 vaccine in newly diagnosed glioma. Study-level background: Vaccination started 4-6 weeks after radiotherapy alone, or with temozolomide cycles. A 62.5% male, roughly 40% female split and a mean age of 40.4 years characterized treated patients. Receipt of radiotherapy, temozolomide, or both preceded the study, and most received both.

Specified time point: week 47, end of study. Alongside topical imiquimod, each dose of vaccine comprised 300 ug of mutant IDH1 20-mer peptide. Generated by immunoSEQ multiplex PCR, the TCRdb table keeps only in-frame clones and is missing some. Of around 50,000 clones listed, roughly 83% were seen once; the top ten hold under 4.5%. Study-level findings and limits: Vaccination induced immune responses in approximately 93% of patients.

Details on this clone: Its antigen is not identified.

Material: PBMCs, obtained from a glioma patient whose treatment included an IDH1 peptide vaccine. The clonotype comes from a woman younger than 45 with glioma. Some clones in this sample may be carry-over from other donors' samples.

The CDR3 region is CSVEAGSEAFF. The CDR3 DNA sequence: TGCAGCGTTGAGGCAGGGAGTGAAGCTTTCTTT. The rearrangement joins TRBV29-1 to TRBJ1-1; possibly TRBD1 for D (5 bases). CDR3 length equals 11 residues. The germline gives CDR1 SQVTM, CDR2 ANQGSEA. V was shortened by 3 bases and J by 7 bases, with 9 bases between the two germline ends.